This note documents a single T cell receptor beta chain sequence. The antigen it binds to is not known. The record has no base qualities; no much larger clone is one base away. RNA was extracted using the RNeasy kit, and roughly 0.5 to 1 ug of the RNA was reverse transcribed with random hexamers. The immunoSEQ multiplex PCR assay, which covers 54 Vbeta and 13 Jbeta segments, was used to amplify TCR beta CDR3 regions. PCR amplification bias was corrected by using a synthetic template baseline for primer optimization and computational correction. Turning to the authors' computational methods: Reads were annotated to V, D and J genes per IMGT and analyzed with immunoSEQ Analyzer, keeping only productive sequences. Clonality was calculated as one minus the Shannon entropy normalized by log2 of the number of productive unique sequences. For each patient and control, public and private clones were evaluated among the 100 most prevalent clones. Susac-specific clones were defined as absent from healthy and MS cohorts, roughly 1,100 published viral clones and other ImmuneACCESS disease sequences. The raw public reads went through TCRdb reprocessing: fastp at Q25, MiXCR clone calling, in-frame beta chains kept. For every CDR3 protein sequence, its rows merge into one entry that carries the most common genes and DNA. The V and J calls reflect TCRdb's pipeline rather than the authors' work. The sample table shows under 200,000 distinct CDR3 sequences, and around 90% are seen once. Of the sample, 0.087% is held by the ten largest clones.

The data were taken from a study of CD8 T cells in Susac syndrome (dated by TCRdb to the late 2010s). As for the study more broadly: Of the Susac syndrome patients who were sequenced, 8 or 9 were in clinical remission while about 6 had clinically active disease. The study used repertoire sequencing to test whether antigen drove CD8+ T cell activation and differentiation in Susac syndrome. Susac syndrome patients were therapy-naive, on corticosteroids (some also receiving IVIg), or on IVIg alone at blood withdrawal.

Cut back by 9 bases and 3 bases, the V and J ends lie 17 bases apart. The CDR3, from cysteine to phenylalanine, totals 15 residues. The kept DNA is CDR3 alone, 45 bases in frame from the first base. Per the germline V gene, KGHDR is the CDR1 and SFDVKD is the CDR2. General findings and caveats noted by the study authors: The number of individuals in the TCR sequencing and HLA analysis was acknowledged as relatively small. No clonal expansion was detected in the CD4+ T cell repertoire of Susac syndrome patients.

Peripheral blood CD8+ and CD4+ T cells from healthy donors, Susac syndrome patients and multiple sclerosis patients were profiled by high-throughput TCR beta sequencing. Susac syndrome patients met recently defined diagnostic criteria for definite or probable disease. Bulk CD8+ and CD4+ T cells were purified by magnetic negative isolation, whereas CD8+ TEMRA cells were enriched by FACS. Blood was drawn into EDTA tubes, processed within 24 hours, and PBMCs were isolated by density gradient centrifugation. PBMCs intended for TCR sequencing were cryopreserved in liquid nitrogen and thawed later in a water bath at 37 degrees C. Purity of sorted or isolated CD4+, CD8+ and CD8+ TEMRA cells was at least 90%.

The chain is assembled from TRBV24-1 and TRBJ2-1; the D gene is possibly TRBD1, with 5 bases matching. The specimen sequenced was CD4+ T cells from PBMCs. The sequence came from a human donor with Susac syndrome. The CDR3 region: CATEQGDSFYNEQFF. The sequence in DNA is TGTGCCACCGAGCAAGGAGACAGTTTCTACAATGAGCAGTTCTTC.